This T cell receptor beta chain was identified in a study of blood T cell repertoires in COVID-19. Study background: The United States, Italy and Spain provided the acute and convalescent COVID-19 samples. PBMCs, B-cell-depleted T cells, or T cells provided the cDNA or gDNA that made up the material.

The CDR3 length is 20 residues. Germline V CDR1 and CDR2: KGHDR, SFDVKD. The ends lost 5 bases at V and 0 bases at J; junction bases unmatched: 12. Per the original methods: By means of reference gene primer amplification, nucleated cell counts were estimated. Here immunoSEQ multiplex PCR was the method, and the copy in TCRdb shows in-frame clones only, minus some. D and trimming come from the DNA, and the V and J calls and clone size come from that table. The sample lists some 300,000 clones, nearly 90% occurring once. Seattle-derived patients entered the study during active infection and were followed longitudinally.

The genes are TRBV24-1 and TRBJ2-1; 13 nucleotides agree with TRBD2. The source of this sequence is a woman in her forties with COVID-19, enrolled during active disease. Sequencing was carried out using peripheral blood. CDR3 coding DNA: TGTGCCACCAGTGGGTCCGGGACTAGCGGGAAGGGGAGCTCCTACAATGAGCAGTTCTTC. Its protein product is CATSGSGTSGKGSSYNEQFF.